This T cell receptor (beta chain) was documented in a study of cytomegalovirus exposure and HLA in healthy donors. The assay was immunoSEQ multiplex PCR, and TCRdb's table has in-frame clones only and misses some. The sample yields about 250,000 clones, roughly nine tenths seen once. This receptor was taken from a man younger than 35 in good health and CMV-seropositive. Sequences were obtained from PBMCs.

CDR3 sequence reads: CASSKGMGNEKLFF. In nucleotides, the CDR3 is TGCGCCAGCAGCAAGGGGATGGGTAATGAAAAACTGTTTTTT. The chain recombines TRBV5-1 with TRBJ1-4; D might be TRBD1 (5 bases). With 4 bases removed from V and 4 bases from J, the gap between germline ends came to 11 bases. Germline V gene lookup returns CDR1 SGHRS and CDR2 YFSETQ. This CDR3 is 14 amino acids long. Supplemented by reference TRBV5-1 and TRBJ1-4, the full variable domain reads KAGVTQTPRYLIKTRGQQVTLSCSPISGHRSVSWYQQTPGQGLQFLFEYFSETQRNKGNFPGRFSGRQFSNSRSEMNVSTLELGDSALYLCASSKGMGNEKLFFGSGTQLSVL.